These T cell receptor beta chains were read from a single sample in a study of beta chain features in type 1 diabetes. Profiling relied on immunoSEQ multiplex PCR, and the TCRdb table lists in-frame clones only, not all of them. The sample lists 250,000 or so clones, about 20% seen once, with less than 0.03% in the top ten. The sequencing input was naive CD4+ T cells from blood. These receptors originate from a woman in her forties with type 1 diabetes. The CDR3 runs from the conserved cysteine through the conserved F or W. D genes are given only for firm matches. Clone size is stated in some rows and not others, as once, few, many or a class when expanded.

d_call	clone_size	v_call	j_call	cdr3_aa	cdr3_nt
-	-	TRBV28	TRBJ2-5	CASTKTNQETQYF	TGTGCCAGCACGAAGACTAACCAAGAGACCCAGTACTTC
-	few	TRBV15	TRBJ1-5	CATSRRPGGNQPQHF	TGTGCCACCAGCAGACGACCGGGGGGGAATCAGCCCCAGCATTTT
-	-	TRBV5-1	TRBJ2-3	CASSLETGRTQYF	TGCGCCAGCAGCTTGGAAACAGGTCGGACGCAGTATTTT
TRBD1	-	TRBV15	TRBJ1-3	CATSRQGAWGNTIYF	TGTGCCACCAGCAGACAGGGGGCATGGGGAAACACCATATATTTT
-	-	TRBV9	TRBJ1-1	CASSVAATTEAFF	TGTGCCAGCAGCGTGGCGGCGACCACTGAAGCTTTCTTT
-	few	TRBV28	TRBJ2-4	CASSPPGGRVIQYF	TGTGCCAGCAGCCCCCCGGGGGGCAGGGTCATTCAGTACTTC
-	-	TRBV4-3	TRBJ1-1	CASSQGVGRTEAFF	TGCGCCAGCAGCCAAGGAGTAGGGAGGACTGAAGCTTTCTTT
TRBD1	few	TRBV29-1	TRBJ1-1	CSVGQGYTEAFF	TGCAGCGTTGGACAGGGCTACACTGAAGCTTTCTTT
TRBD1	-	TRBV7-3	TRBJ2-1	CASSPRQGYPYNEQFF	TGTGCCAGCAGCCCCAGACAGGGTTATCCCTACAATGAGCAGTTCTTC
-	-	TRBV19	TRBJ1-2	CASRLRGNYGYTF	TGTGCCAGTAGATTAAGGGGAAACTATGGCTACACCTTC
-	-	TRBV29-1	TRBJ2-1	CSVRRGSYNEQFF	TGCAGCGTTAGGCGGGGATCCTACAATGAGCAGTTCTTC
-	-	TRBV7-9	TRBJ2-3	CASRAWKPSDQDTQYF	TGTGCCAGCAGAGCTTGGAAGCCTAGCGACCAAGATACGCAGTATTTT
TRBD2	few	TRBV6-5	TRBJ2-3	CASGTIAGEDTQYF	TGTGCCAGCGGAACGATAGCGGGAGAAGATACGCAGTATTTT
-	few	TRBV4-3	TRBJ2-7	CASSQNSYEQYF	TGCGCCAGCAGCCAAAACTCTTACGAGCAGTACTTC
TRBD1	few	TRBV19	TRBJ2-1	CASRSGTDNEQFF	TGTGCCAGTAGGAGTGGGACAGACAATGAGCAGTTCTTC
-	few	TRBV28	TRBJ2-7	CASTLGRSYEQYF	TGTGCCAGCACTCTGGGCAGATCCTACGAGCAGTACTTC
TRBD1	-	TRBV15	TRBJ1-4	CATGRGQEKLFF	TGTGCCACGGGAAGGGGGCAAGAAAAACTGTTTTTT
-	-	TRBV2	TRBJ1-2	CASGLVGAGYGYTF	TGTGCCAGCGGGTTGGTGGGCGCGGGCTATGGCTACACCTTC
-	-	TRBV20-1	TRBJ2-7	CSAATGPEQYF	TGCAGTGCCGCGACAGGACCCGAGCAGTACTTC
-	-	TRBV4-2	TRBJ1-1	CASSQEKRDTEAFF	TGTGCCAGCAGCCAAGAAAAGAGGGACACTGAAGCTTTCTTT
TRBD1	-	TRBV2	TRBJ2-1	CASSGTGVGEQFF	TGTGCCAGCAGCGGGACAGGGGTCGGTGAGCAGTTCTTC
TRBD2	few	TRBV4-1	TRBJ2-5	CASSQTPGLANQETQYF	TGCGCCAGCAGCCAAACCCCGGGACTAGCGAACCAAGAGACCCAGTACTTC
TRBD2	-	TRBV7-2	TRBJ2-7	CASSLANSGKAYEQYF	TGTGCCAGCAGCTTAGCCAATAGCGGGAAAGCCTACGAGCAGTACTTC
TRBD2	-	TRBV6-6	TRBJ2-7	CASSYSAGGTYEQYF	TGTGCCAGCAGTTACTCAGCGGGAGGAACCTACGAGCAGTACTTC
-	-	TRBV7-9	TRBJ2-5	CASSQPRGQETQYF	TGTGCCAGCAGCCAGCCCCGGGGCCAAGAGACCCAGTACTTC
TRBD1	few	TRBV2	TRBJ2-7	CASGGQGATEQYF	TGTGCCAGCGGGGGACAGGGAGCCACCGAGCAGTACTTC
-	-	TRBV7-2	TRBJ2-5	CASSLAQTLQETQYF	TGTGCCAGCAGCTTAGCGCAAACTCTCCAAGAGACCCAGTACTTC
-	-	TRBV14	TRBJ2-5	CASSVRQRETQYF	TGTGCCAGCAGCGTTCGACAGAGGGAGACCCAGTACTTC
-	-	TRBV18	TRBJ2-1	CASSPWGRGNEQFF	TGTGCCAGCTCACCCTGGGGCAGGGGCAATGAGCAGTTCTTC
TRBD1	few	TRBV6-5	TRBJ1-2	CASSYSTGYGYTF	TGTGCCAGCAGTTACTCGACAGGGTATGGCTACACCTTC
-	-	TRBV18	TRBJ1-6	CASSPSAREALHF	TGTGCCAGCTCACCAAGCGCCCGAGAGGCCCTCCACTTT
-	-	TRBV30	TRBJ1-2	CAWSVLRDYGYTF	TGTGCCTGGAGTGTACTGAGAGACTATGGCTACACCTTC
TRBD1	-	TRBV25-1	TRBJ2-4	CASSGDRGLDIQYF	TGTGCCAGCAGTGGAGACAGGGGTTTAGACATTCAGTACTTC
TRBD1	-	TRBV19	TRBJ1-1	CASSHRGPEAFF	TGTGCCAGTAGTCATAGGGGGCCCGAAGCTTTCTTT
-	few	TRBV18	TRBJ1-2	CASSPDSITNYGYTF	TGTGCCAGCTCACCAGACAGCATTACTAACTATGGCTACACCTTC
-	few	TRBV7-3	TRBJ2-2	CASSSGQPDTGELFF	TGTGCCAGCAGCTCCGGACAGCCTGACACCGGGGAGCTGTTTTTT
TRBD1	-	TRBV6-5	TRBJ1-2	CASSYGAGGGYGYTF	TGTGCCAGCAGTTACGGGGCAGGGGGTGGCTATGGCTACACCTTC
TRBD2	few	TRBV4-2	TRBJ2-1	CASSQELAGTFFEQFF	TGTGCCAGCAGCCAAGAACTAGCGGGGACCTTCTTTGAGCAGTTCTTC
-	-	TRBV4-3	TRBJ1-2	CASSQDGSGGYGYTF	TGCGCCAGCAGCCAAGATGGATCCGGCGGCTATGGCTACACCTTC
TRBD2	few	TRBV4-2	TRBJ2-1	CASSQPGTSGNEQFF	TGTGCCAGCAGCCAACCCGGGACTAGCGGCAATGAGCAGTTCTTC
-	few	TRBV7-2	TRBJ1-1	CASSRQSNTEAFF	TGTGCCAGCTCCCGACAGTCGAACACTGAAGCTTTCTTT
-	-	TRBV6-5	TRBJ1-2	CASRIDSNYGYTF	TGTGCCAGCAGGATAGACTCCAACTATGGCTACACCTTC
TRBD2	few	TRBV18	TRBJ2-1	CASSPQAGGIGYNEQFF	TGTGCCAGCTCACCCCAAGCGGGGGGCATAGGGTACAATGAGCAGTTCTTC
TRBD1	few	TRBV29-1	TRBJ2-7	CSVVGQGYEQYF	TGCAGCGTTGTGGGACAGGGCTACGAGCAGTACTTC